The TCR beta chain under discussion was sequenced for a study of blood T cell repertoires in COVID-19 (dated by TCRdb to 2019 to 2021). Some background on the complete study: For ImmuneRACE Cohort 3, a participant was defined as recovered based on two consecutive negative NP/OP PCR tests, clearance by a healthcare professional, or resolution of symptoms. The dataset comprised deeply sampled blood TCRbeta repertoires from subjects exposed to, actively infected with, or recovered from COVID-19. The prospective study material was composed of cDNA or gDNA derived from T cells, B-cell-depleted T cells, or PBMCs. The sample metadata nearly always contained a de-identified subject ID, COVID-19 status, age in years and sex. Samples came from the ongoing ImmuneRACE study (first 160 participants) plus 1,254 subjects from 6 global collaborators. The repertoires were made available in a free public database intended to serve as a resource for research on the immune response to SARS-CoV-2. HLA class I and class II types, where available, came from metadata supplied by the sample provider rather than from assay-based typing. The collaborator samples originated in the United States, Italy and Spain and spanned the acute and convalescent phases of COVID-19. On the study overall, not on this receptor specifically: The quantity of clinical and demographic metadata differed by source and by participant and was supplied without curation.

Enrolling through a virtual design, the prospective study's participants ranged in age from roughly 18 to 89 years and lived across around 25 United States geographic areas. In the prospective study, participants were assigned to cohorts based on the clinical history participants reported in a screening survey and a study questionnaire. In the prospective study, mobile phlebotomists collected whole blood, serum and a nasopharyngeal or oropharyngeal swab from each participant. Participants in the prospective study had the option to provide additional blood draws and questionnaires over a 2-month period. Before DNA extraction, blood samples from the prospective study were shipped at room temperature or frozen. Trimming at the junction amounts to 4 bases on V and 3 bases on J, and the germline ends lie 20 bases apart. CDR1 and CDR2 (SGHRS, YFSETQ) derive from the germline V gene. From the cysteine up to the phenylalanine, the CDR3 has a length of 16 residues. Only the CDR3 region is kept as DNA, spanning 48 bases read in frame from base 1.

A word on this clone: No cognate antigen has been identified for it. The sample holds no much larger clone one base away, and base qualities are not on file.

The immunoSEQ Assay, a bias-controlled multiplex PCR, was used to amplify TCRbeta CDR3 regions from genomic DNA. The published analysis was carried out like this. Within the assay, amplification of reference gene primers was used to estimate how many nucleated cells each sample contained. Sequence reads were collapsed and filtered to measure the absolute abundance of every unique TCRbeta CDR3 rearrangement. For each sample, productive Simpson clonality was calculated as the square root of Simpson's diversity index over productive rearrangements. The immuneACCESS repertoire file appears here via TCRdb, limited to in-frame rearrangements. These files lack a portion of the clones; in checked studies, under half of the deficit traces to unresolved V genes, and the cause of the others is not known. That table furnishes V, J and clone size, whereas the DNA furnished D and trimming. Across this sample there are a few hundred thousand clones, with more than 70% seen only once. Clones ranked in the top ten supply more than 1.5% of the sample.

The chain joins TRBV5-1 to TRBJ2-7; perhaps TRBD2 is the D gene, with 6 bases matching. This receptor was obtained from a man in his forties in a cohort exposed to, infected with or recovered from COVID-19 (not recorded which). Sequenced material: PBMCs or T cells enriched from blood (not recorded which). In nucleotide form, the sequence is TGCGCCAGCAGCCCGGCCCCCAGTGGTAGCGGCTACGAGCAGTACTTC. It translates as CASSPAPSGSGYEQYF.